Listed below are T cell receptor beta chains from one sample, sequenced in a study of response to subunit inactivated influenza vaccine. TCRdb re-called the RT-PCR reads through MiXCR, storing one row per CDR3 protein. The sample lists 500,000 to 650,000 distinct CDR3 sequences; less than 10% were seen once. The sample in question was PBMCs from blood, obtained around 25 months after vaccination. The receptors were gathered from a man aged 45 to 70 who received an inactivated influenza vaccine. The CDR3 runs from the conserved cysteine through the conserved F or W. Fields, in order: D gene, clone size, J gene, V gene, CDR3 DNA, CDR3 protein. D genes are given only for firm matches. Expanded clones get a size class; other rows say once, few or many, or leave the size out.

TRBD1	few	TRBJ1-1	TRBV9	TGTGCCAGCAGCGTCAAGGGGGCGAGCCGGACCGACACTGAAGCTTTCTTT	CASSVKGASRTDTEAFF
NA	few	TRBJ2-7	TRBV7-9	TGTGCCAGCAGCTTATTCTCCCACGAGCAGTACTTC	CASSLFSHEQYF
NA	NA	TRBJ1-5	TRBV12-3/TRBV12-4	TGTGCCAGCAGTACCCGACAGACAACGGCCCAGCATTTT	CASSTRQTTAQHF
NA	NA	TRBJ2-7	TRBV27	TGTGCCAGCAGTTCCTCCGGGTTTCCGTACGAGCAGTACTTC	CASSSSGFPYEQYF
TRBD1	few	TRBJ2-1	TRBV19	TGTGCCAGTAGTCCACCGGGGGACAGGGCATCCAATGAGCAGTTCTTC	CASSPPGDRASNEQFF
TRBD2	many	TRBJ2-5	TRBV5-1	TGCGCCAGCAGATCGTCTAGCGGCCAAGAGACCCAGTACTTC	CASRSSSGQETQYF
NA	NA	TRBJ2-7	TRBV23-1	TGCGCCAGCAGTCGACAGGTGCGCTCCTACGAGCAGTACTTC	CASSRQVRSYEQYF
NA	few	TRBJ2-3	TRBV20-1	TGCAGTGCTTTGGGGATGGGGGCAAGAAGCCCAGATACGCAGTATTTT	CSALGMGARSPDTQYF
TRBD1	NA	TRBJ2-3	TRBV5-8	TGTGCCAGCAGCACGAGGAACAGGGGGTTGGCGACAGATACGCAGTATTTT	CASSTRNRGLATDTQYF
NA	many	TRBJ2-2	TRBV10-3	TGTGCCTCGACTCAAGAGAACACCGGGGAGCTGTTTTTT	CASTQENTGELFF
NA	few	TRBJ2-3	TRBV11-2	TGTGCCAGCATGTCGGGATCAGATACGCAGTATTTT	CASMSGSDTQYF
NA	NA	TRBJ1-5	TRBV12-3/TRBV12-4	TGTGCCAGCAGTATACAGGGATCTCAGCCCCAGCATTTT	CASSIQGSQPQHF
NA	many	TRBJ2-3	TRBV5-1	TGCGCCAGCGTCCGGATGCATGGGACCTCAGATACGCAGTATTTT	CASVRMHGTSDTQYF
TRBD1	NA	TRBJ1-1	TRBV12-3/TRBV12-4	TGTGCCAGGAGTACTCCGACAGGGGCGAGAAGGGGAGCTTTCTTT	CARSTPTGARRGAFF
TRBD1	few	TRBJ1-2	TRBV7-9	TGTGCCAGCAGCATACAGGGGGCCGGGTATGGCTACACCTTC	CASSIQGAGYGYTF
NA	NA	TRBJ1-2	TRBV4-1	TGCGCCAGCAGCCAAGCAGTAAGGCAGATCTACTATGGCTACACCTTC	CASSQAVRQIYYGYTF
TRBD2	NA	TRBJ2-1	TRBV6-1	TGTGCCAGCAGTAAAAGCGGGAGCCCAAACAATGAGCAGTTCTTC	CASSKSGSPNNEQFF
NA	few	TRBJ1-5	TRBV20-1	TGCAGTGCTAGGGGGGCATTGAGCAATCAGCCCCAGCATTTT	CSARGALSNQPQHF
NA	many	TRBJ2-3	TRBV29-1	TGCAGCGTTGCACGGGGGGATACGCAGTATTTT	CSVARGDTQYF
TRBD1	many	TRBJ2-3	TRBV2	TGTGCCAGCAGCCCCACCGGACAGGGAAGCACAGATACGCAGTATTTT	CASSPTGQGSTDTQYF
NA	NA	TRBJ2-1	TRBV7-8	TGTGCCAGCAGCTTAGCCCGACTTTCGAAGGGTGAGCAGTTCTTC	CASSLARLSKGEQFF
TRBD1	many	TRBJ1-5	TRBV6-2/TRBV6-3	TGTGCCAGCAGTGAGACAGGGGCAGGACAGCCCCAGCATTTT	CASSETGAGQPQHF
TRBD1	NA	TRBJ1-2	TRBV7-2	TGTGCCAGCATCATTTTTCCGGGACAGAACTATGGCTACACCTTC	CASIIFPGQNYGYTF
NA	few	TRBJ2-1	TRBV18	TGTGCCAGCTCACCAATCGCTAGCCGAGAGCAGTTCTTC	CASSPIASREQFF
NA	NA	TRBJ2-3	TRBV2	TGTGCCAGCAGGGGACCCGGAGATAGTAGCACAGATACGCAGTATTTT	CASRGPGDSSTDTQYF
NA	NA	TRBJ1-2	TRBV7-2	TGTGCCAGCAGTGACCAGGTTAACTATGGCTACACCTTC	CASSDQVNYGYTF
TRBD1	NA	TRBJ2-5	TRBV3-1	TGTGCCAGCAGCCATGGGGCGTCGGCAGGGGGAGAGACCCAGTACTTC	CASSHGASAGGETQYF
NA	NA	TRBJ2-2	TRBV12-3/TRBV12-4	TGTGCCAGCAGTCTTGACAGGTTCGGTGCCGGGGAGCTGTTTTTT	CASSLDRFGAGELFF
TRBD1	many	TRBJ2-2	TRBV20-1	TGCAGTGCTCGCCGGACAGGAAACACCGGGGAGCTGTTTTTT	CSARRTGNTGELFF
NA	many	TRBJ2-5	TRBV9	TGTGCCAGCAGCGGAGGGGGGCCCCAAGAGACCCAGTACTTC	CASSGGGPQETQYF
NA	many	TRBJ1-1	TRBV6-5	TGTGCCAGCAGTTACTCGAACAGTATGAACACTGAAGCTTTCTTT	CASSYSNSMNTEAFF
TRBD2	few	TRBJ2-7	TRBV20-1	TGCAGTGCAACCGGGACTAGCGGGAGGGCCCTCTACGAGCAGTACTTC	CSATGTSGRALYEQYF
TRBD1	NA	TRBJ2-1	TRBV29-1	TGCAGCGTTTCCAAGACAGGGAGCTCCTACAATGAGCAGTTCTTC	CSVSKTGSSYNEQFF
TRBD2	few	TRBJ2-7	TRBV27	TGTGCCAGCAGCCAAAGCGGGGGGGCGTCCTACGAGCAGTACTTC	CASSQSGGASYEQYF
TRBD2	NA	TRBJ2-1	TRBV7-8	TGTGCCAGCGCCCATGGGGGGGGACTCTACAATGAGCAGTTCTTC	CASAHGGGLYNEQFF
NA	NA	TRBJ1-2	TRBV6-2/TRBV6-3	TGTGCCACCATGACCATCGTAGTCCGCGATGGCTACACCTTC	CATMTIVVRDGYTF
NA	many	TRBJ1-1	TRBV5-1	TGCGCCAGCAGCTTGGTAACAGCGATGAACACTGAAGCTTTCTTT	CASSLVTAMNTEAFF
NA	NA	TRBJ2-1	TRBV11-1	TGTGACAGCAGCGGCAATGAGCAGTTCTTC	CDSSGNEQFF
TRBD1	many	TRBJ1-2	TRBV12-3/TRBV12-4	TGTGCCAGCAGTCTAGACAGGGCTTTCAACTATGGCTACACCTTC	CASSLDRAFNYGYTF
NA	many	TRBJ1-1	TRBV7-2	TGTGCCAGCAGCCCAGGGTTAATGAACACTGAAGCTTTCTTT	CASSPGLMNTEAFF
NA	few	TRBJ1-6	TRBV20-1	TGCAGTGCTAGTCGACAGGCCAATTCACCCCTCCACTTT	CSASRQANSPLHF
TRBD1	NA	TRBJ2-6	TRBV12-3/TRBV12-4	TGTGCCAGCAGATATACCGGGACAGGAAACTCTGGGGCCAACGTCCTGACTTTC	CASRYTGTGNSGANVLTF
NA	many	TRBJ2-1	TRBV29-1	TGCAGCTATTCGTACAGAAGGAGAGGGGAGCAGTTCTTC	CSYSYRRRGEQFF
NA	NA	TRBJ1-4	TRBV18	TGTGCCAGCTCACCAATGCGGGGAGGCGCTAATGAAAAACTGTTTTTT	CASSPMRGGANEKLFF
NA	NA	TRBJ1-2	TRBV14	TGTGCCAGCAGCCAACTAAGCCCGGGTAGAGGTTATGGCTACACCTTC	CASSQLSPGRGYGYTF
NA	few	TRBJ2-3	TRBV12-3/TRBV12-4	TGTGCCAGCAGGCGCGGATTGGATACGCAGTATTTT	CASRRGLDTQYF
NA	few	TRBJ1-4	TRBV24-1	TGTGCCACCAGTGATAGCAAGACAGATCAGCCTGAAAAACTGTTTTTT	CATSDSKTDQPEKLFF
NA	NA	TRBJ2-7	TRBV7-8	TGTGCCAGCAGCTTACGGGGTAGCGTGGGATCCTACGAGCAGTACTTC	CASSLRGSVGSYEQYF
NA	NA	TRBJ2-2	TRBV7-2	TGTGCCAGCAGCTGGGGAAACTCCTGGACCGGGGAGCTGTTTTTT	CASSWGNSWTGELFF